This T cell receptor beta chain was profiled in a study of T cells in Graves' hyperthyroidism and ophthalmopathy. Study outcomes and limitations: Ophthalmopathy prediction by the model preceded onset by a median about 6 months.

The CDR3 runs to 15 residues. Germline CDR1 reads SEHNR; CDR2 reads FQNEAQ (reference sequence). The J segment lost 10 bases and the V segment lost 5 bases, leaving 9 bases of the junction unmatched. The hyperthyroidism was newly diagnosed and had lasted under 2 months; the patients were aged 18 to 65. Template material for amplifying TCR beta CDR3 regions consisted of RNA transcripts. Initially, a first-round RT-PCR of the TCR CDR3 employed the HTBI primer set. Each CDR3 protein is one row after TCRdb ran MiXCR on the multiplex PCR reads. The sample records roughly 720,000 distinct CDR3 sequences, 15% to 20% being singletons. This clonotype has a count of ten or more. The antigen is unknown.

The sequenced sample was blood. The rearrangement joins TRBV7-9 to TRBJ1-6; 9 bases map to TRBD1. This receptor was taken from a man aged 45-60 years with Graves' hyperthyroidism. CDR3 coding DNA: TGTGCCAGCAGCAAGGGACAGGGTTTGAAATCACCCCTCCACTTT. Translating it yields CASSKGQGLKSPLHF.